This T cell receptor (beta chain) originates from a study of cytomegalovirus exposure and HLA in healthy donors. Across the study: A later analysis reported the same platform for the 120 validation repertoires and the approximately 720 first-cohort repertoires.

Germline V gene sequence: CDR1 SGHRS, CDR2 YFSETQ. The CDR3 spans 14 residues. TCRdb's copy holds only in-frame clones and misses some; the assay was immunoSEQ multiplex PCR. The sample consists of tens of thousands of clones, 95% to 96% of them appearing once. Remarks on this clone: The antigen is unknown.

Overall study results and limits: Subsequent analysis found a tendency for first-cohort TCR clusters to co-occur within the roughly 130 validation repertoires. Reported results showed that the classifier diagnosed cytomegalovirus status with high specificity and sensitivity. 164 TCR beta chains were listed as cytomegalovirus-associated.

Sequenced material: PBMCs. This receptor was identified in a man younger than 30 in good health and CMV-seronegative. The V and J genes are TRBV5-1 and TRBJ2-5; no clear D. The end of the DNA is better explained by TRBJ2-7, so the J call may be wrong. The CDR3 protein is CASSLDLPPYEQYF. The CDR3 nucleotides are TGCGCCAGCAGCCTAGACCTACCACCCTACGAGCAGTACTTC.